This TCR beta chain was captured in a study of T cell repertoires in cytomegalovirus infection. Study background: From public TCR beta signatures came an indication of both CMV infection and matching HLA type.

Concerning this clonotype: Its antigen is not known.

Study results and limitations: What dominated the ex vivo response were HLA-C-restricted CMV-specific TCR beta clonotypes. CMV carriers having the relevant HLA were flagged by cumulative public TCR beta family frequency.

From germline, CDR1 is LNHDA and CDR2 SQIVND (reference sequence). The CDR3 is 13 residues long. Germline trimming cut 5 bases from V and 3 bases from J; bases unmatched to any gene: 3. TCRdb analysed the reads with MiXCR anew, one entry per CDR3 protein. The table has about 230,000 distinct CDR3 sequences, 22% seen once; the top ten hold 15% to 20%. Sequencing was carried out using CD8+ T cells from PBMCs. The receptor was derived from a human donor in good health (CMV status not recorded). Some clones in this sample may be carry-over from other donors' samples. The chain carries TRBV19 and TRBJ2-7, with 8 bases matching TRBD1. DNA for the CDR3: TGTGCCAGTAGTTCGACAGGGGACTACGAGCAGTACTTC. Its protein is CASSSTGDYEQYF.